The entry below describes one TCR beta chain. Its specificity is not known. The data stem from a study of cytomegalovirus exposure and HLA in healthy donors. Study outcomes and limitations: In vitro assays verified that three CMV-associated chains recognized CMV antigens specifically.

With 60 Vbeta and 13 Jbeta primers, the PCR was carried out. Only in-frame clones appear in the TCRdb table, and some are missing; sequencing was by immunoSEQ multiplex PCR. Of about 270,000 clones in the sample, roughly 88% were seen once. The CDR3 runs to 14 residues. The ends were cut back, 1 base at V and 7 bases at J, with 11 bases in the middle. CDR1 MDHEN and CDR2 SYDVKM come from the germline V gene. The sample taken for sequencing was PBMCs. V usage is TRBV28 and J usage is TRBJ1-5, with a weak D call TRBD1 (5 bases). The origin of this receptor is a man in his forties in good health and CMV-seropositive. The chain's CDR3 is CASSLSSRAQPQHF. Written as DNA, the CDR3 is TGTGCCAGCAGTTTATCGTCCAGGGCCCAGCCCCAGCATTTT.